These 9 T cell receptor beta chains share one sample of origin, sequenced in a study of precursors of human CD4 cytotoxic T cells. Four sorted CD4+ memory subsets, central memory, effector memory, IL-7R-high TEMRA and IL-7R-negative TEMRA, were UMI-sequenced. TCRdb fed the reads into MiXCR, producing one record per CDR3 protein. The data show a few hundred distinct CDR3 sequences, 18% seen once. Sequencing was carried out using memory CD4+ T cells from blood (PBMCs). These receptors were collected from a human donor in good health.

Worth noting for this clonotype: A much bigger clone sits one base away, suggesting this may be a read error. This rearrangement joins TRBV5-1 to TRBJ2-1; D might be TRBD1 or TRBD2, each matching 6 bases. The V gene's germline CDR1 is SGHRS and CDR2 YFSETQ. This CDR3 contains 17 residues. DNA for the CDR3: TGCTCCAGCAGCCCGGCCGTTGTCGGGGGCTACTACAATGAGCAGTTCTTC. This sequence encodes CSSSPAVVGGYYNEQFF.

This clonotype is labeled large. This chain joins TRBV7-2 and TRBJ2-2; 7 nucleotides line up with TRBD1. Germline values: CDR1 SGHTA, CDR2 FQGNSA. The CDR3 covers 15 residues. The junction had 3 bases not matched to a gene; V was cut back by 4 bases and J by 1 base. The CDR3 region is CASSWDSRNTGELFF. CDR3 sequence (DNA): TGTGCCAGCAGCTGGGACAGCCGGAACACCGGGGAGCTGTTTTTT.

This clonotype occurred once. A single base separates this from a much larger clone, so it may be a read error. V and J are TRBV12-5 and TRBJ1-5; the D is unclear. CDR3 length: 15 amino acids. The germline CDR1 and CDR2 sequences are LGHNT and FRNRAP. The DNA of the CDR3 is TGTGCTAGTGTCGAGGACGGGTATAGCAATCAGCGCCAGCATTTT. It yields the protein CASVEDGYSNQRQHF.

A few counts support this clonotype. The chain has TRBV20-1 and TRBJ2-3, with 9 bases that match TRBD2. CDR3 length: 15 residues. Unmatched junction bases numbered 9, after V lost 7 bases and J lost 1 base. The germline V gene has CDR1 DFQATT and CDR2 SNEGSKA (reference sequence). This CDR3 is CSVFSGSGGTDTQYF. Here the CDR3 DNA reads TGCAGTGTTTTTAGCGGGAGTGGGGGCACAGATACGCAGTATTTT.

The chain has TRBV6-2 or TRBV6-3 and TRBJ2-5, with 7 bases lining up with TRBD1. The germline V gene has CDR1 MNHEY and CDR2 SVGEGT. The trim removed 3 bases at V and 2 bases at J, leaving 18 bases unmatched. The CDR3 length is 19 residues. The CDR3 spells CASSYQPPGHGTVQETQYF. The DNA for the CDR3 is TGTGCCAGCAGTTATCAGCCTCCCGGACACGGGACAGTACAAGAGACCCAGTACTTC.

The chain carries TRBV11-2 and TRBJ2-2, with D perhaps assigned TRBD1 or TRBD2 (6 bases each). The CDR3 is 15 residues long. In germline, CDR1 is SGHAT, CDR2 FQNNGV. Trimming pared 3 bases from V and 1 base from J, leaving 9 bases between. The CDR3 spells CASSFGGGNTGELFF. DNA for the CDR3: TGTGCCAGCAGCTTTGGAGGGGGGAACACCGGGGAGCTGTTTTTT.

A remark on this clonotype: A much larger clone differs by one base, so this may be a read error. The conserved final phenylalanine or tryptophan is absent from the CDR3, which likely points to a read error. The DNA for the CDR3 is TGTGCCAGCAGCTCGACCCGACAGGCGAATTCACCCCTCCACCTT. Translated: CASSSTRQANSPLHL. This chain uses TRBV11-3 with TRBJ1-6; TRBD1 is a possible D gene (6 bases). V was clipped by 4 bases and J by 7 bases, with 14 bases between them. Germline lookup yields CDR1 SGHNT and CDR2 YENEEA. The CDR3 loop spans 15 amino acids.

V gene TRBV7-2 combines with J gene TRBJ1-5; a weak D match, TRBD1 (5 bases). Germline CDR1 reads SGHTA; CDR2 reads FQGNSA. V was shortened by 5 bases and J by 7 bases, with 18 bases between the two germline ends. This CDR3 region has 15 residues. The CDR3 loop is CASSPQGANGQPQHF. The CDR3, as DNA: TGTGCCAGCAGCCCCCAAGGGGCCAATGGCCAGCCCCAGCATTTT.

As regards this clonotype: A read error is possible here, since a much larger clone lies one base away. The chain employs TRBV12-3 or TRBV12-4 and TRBJ2-2; 10 nucleotides match TRBD2. The CDR3 sequence is 14 residues long. The DNA for the CDR3 is TGTTCCAGCAGTTTAAGCGGGGGGGCCGGGGAGCTGTTTTTT. It codes for CSSSLSGGAGELFF.